Shown below are 25 T cell receptor beta chains from a single sample sequenced in a study of tumor-infiltrating lymphocytes in primary liver carcinoma. The researchers produced TCR beta cDNA from roughly 550 ng total RNA with a constant-region primer. Employing slightly modified ARM-PCR, three nested multiplex PCR rounds were run, and these gave rise to the TCR beta libraries. Rounds one and two of PCR, each of roughly 10 cycles, were primed with TRBV1-TRBV30 forward primers and a C-beta reverse primer. TCRdb re-called the multiplex PCR reads with MiXCR, one entry per CDR3 protein. The repertoire includes fewer than 350,000 distinct CDR3 sequences, about 60% of them detected once, and about 8.4% sits in the top ten. The source of the blood RNA was unsorted whole blood, and germline DNA was extracted as well. What was sequenced was peripheral blood. Every receptor here comes from a man between 35 and 55 years old with primary liver carcinoma and hepatitis B virus infection.

Notes on this clonotype: It is likely a read error, because the conserved phenylalanine at the end of the CDR3 is missing. The chain carries TRBV11-1 and TRBJ2-3, with unresolved D. Germline V lookup: CDR1 SGHAT, CDR2 FQDESV (reference sequence). The CDR3 length is 15 residues. In DNA, the CDR3 is TGTGCCAGCAGCCCCTGGCCCCCTGGAACAGATATGCAGTATCTT. This sequence encodes CASSPWPPGTDMQYL.

This clonotype was detected a few times. J is TRBJ1-2 and V is TRBV5-1, with D uncertain. The CDR3 is 14 amino acids. The germline CDR1 and CDR2 sequences are SGHRS and YFSETQ. V lost 1 base and J 2 bases, leaving 9 bases between the germline ends. The DNA of the CDR3 is TGCGCCAGCAGCTTGTCGTCGGCCAACTATGGCTACACCTTC. This codes for CASSLSSANYGYTF. Using reference TRBV5-1 and TRBJ1-2 for the parts outside the CDR3, the full variable domain is KAGVTQTPRYLIKTRGQQVTLSCSPISGHRSVSWYQQTPGQGLQFLFEYFSETQRNKGNFPGRFSGRQFSNSRSEMNVSTLELGDSALYLCASSLSSANYGYTFGSGTRLTVV.

Points on this clonotype: The conserved phenylalanine or tryptophan normally closing the CDR3 is absent here, so this likely arose from a read error. The chain has TRBV11-2 and TRBJ1-5; weak D call: TRBD1 (6 bases). CDR1 and CDR2 from the germline V gene are SGHAT and FQNNGV. The CDR3 is 15 residues long. Between the trimmed V and J ends, which lost 5 bases and 5 bases, there was a span of 16 bases. In nucleotides, the CDR3 is TGTGCCAGCAGCAACGGGACAAGGGGTCATCAGCCCCAGCATTTG. It specifies CASSNGTRGHQPQHL.

The chain has TRBV25-1 and TRBJ2-2, with D tentatively TRBD1 or TRBD2 (5 bases each). V lost 3 bases and J 7 bases, leaving 18 bases between the germline ends. Per germline, CDR1 MGHDK and CDR2 SYGVNS. This CDR3 is 16 amino acids long. The CDR3 DNA follows: TGTGCCAGCAGTGACCCAGGGAGACCCAAAGGCGGGGAGCTGTTTTTT. Its translation is CASSDPGRPKGGELFF.

This clonotype was recorded many times. The V and J genes are TRBV6-1 and TRBJ1-2; no reliable D call. Germline CDR1 MNHNS, CDR2 SASEGT. The V end lost 4 bases, the J end lost 1 base, and 13 bases lay between the germline ends. CDR3 length: 15 residues. In nucleotides, the CDR3 is TGTGCCAGCAGTGCTCCGAGGACGGTTAACTATGGCTACACCTTC. It is translated as CASSAPRTVNYGYTF.

Details on this clonotype: This clone may be a read error of a much larger clone one base away. The chain is built from TRBV6-1 and TRBJ1-5; 7 bases are shared with TRBD1. Germline CDR1 is MNHNS and CDR2 is SASEGT. The CDR3 length is 12 residues. DNA of the CDR3: TGTGTCATACAGGGGATTAATCAGCCCCAGCATTTT. Protein product: CVIQGINQPQHF.

About this clonotype itself: Given a much more abundant clone one base away, this may be a read error. The missing conserved phenylalanine or tryptophan at the end of this CDR3 makes a read error likely. The chain employs TRBV6-1 and TRBJ2-5; 9 bases map to TRBD2. Germline V CDR1 and CDR2: MNHNS, SASEGT. The CDR3 has 16 amino acids. V was clipped by 4 bases and J by 0 bases; unmatched bases: 6. This CDR3 is CASSALASGNQETQYL. As DNA, the CDR3 is TGTGCCAGCAGTGCTTTGGCTAGCGGGAACCAAGAGACCCAGTACCTC.

J is TRBJ2-3 and V is TRBV5-1; a weak D match, TRBD1 (6 bases). The V and J ends lost 6 bases and 3 bases respectively, with 23 bases between them. This CDR3 is 17 amino acids long. Germline V CDR1 and CDR2: SGHRS, YFSETQ. For the CDR3, the DNA is TGCGCCAGCATCTCCGCTGGGGGCGCTTCTCGGACAGATACGCAGTATTTT. Translated: CASISAGGASRTDTQYF.

Details on this clonotype: Possible read error: a much larger clone is one base away. V is TRBV6-2 or TRBV6-3 and J is TRBJ2-2; 12 bases align to TRBD2. Unmatched junction bases numbered 7, after V lost 10 bases and J lost 1 base. There are 16 residues in the CDR3. Looked up from germline, CDR1 is MNHEY and CDR2 is SVGEGT. CDR3 in amino acids: CANRTGLAGNTGELFF. Written as DNA, the CDR3 is TGTGCCAACAGAACGGGACTAGCGGGGAACACCGGGGAGCTGTTTTTT.

Comments on this clonotype: A read error may produce the germline difference seen at one junction end. CDR3: CACSLTGTGLDTQYF. The CDR3 bases are TGTGCCTGCAGCCTAACCGGGACAGGGTTGGATACGCAGTATTTC. The chain is built from TRBV11-3 and TRBJ2-3; 9 nucleotides match TRBD1. The CDR3 spans 15 residues. Germline CDR1 and CDR2: SGHNT and YENEEA.

In the case of this clonotype: A clone one base away is much larger, so this may be a read error. The genes are TRBV6-1 and TRBJ2-5; D is perhaps TRBD1 (6 bases). With 4 bases removed from V and 9 bases from J, the gap between germline ends came to 18 bases. CDR3 size: 14 residues. Germline V gene lookup returns CDR1 MNHNS and CDR2 SASEGT. CDR3: CASSGMTGGLAQYF. CDR3 coding DNA: TGTGCCAGCAGTGGAATGACAGGTGGCCTGGCCCAGTACTTC.

This clonotype occurred a few times. One end of the junction fails to match germline, which may point to a read error. This sequence joins TRBV4-1 and TRBJ2-7; 8 bases are shared with TRBD1. The CDR3 length is 17 residues. Germline V lookup: CDR1 MGHRA, CDR2 YSYEKL. The CDR3 DNA reads TGTGCCAGCAGCCAGGTTACAGGGGGACAAGGGGCCTACGAGCAGTACTTC. Translation: CASSQVTGGQGAYEQYF.

Worth noting for this clonotype: The junction departs from the called germline gene at one end, perhaps through a read error. V gene TRBV11-1 combines with J gene TRBJ2-7; D is possibly TRBD2 (6 bases). The CDR3 covers 14 residues. CDR1 and CDR2 from the germline V gene are SGHAT and FQDESV (reference sequence). CDR3 nucleotide sequence: TGTGCCAGCTGCTTAGGGACTTCGGTCTACAAGCAGTACTTC. This codes for CASCLGTSVYKQYF.

Concerning this clonotype itself: Being one base from a much bigger clone, this may be a read error. This rearrangement joins TRBV6-2 or TRBV6-3 to TRBJ1-5, with D tentatively TRBD1 (5 bases). Germline V gene data show CDR1 as MNHEY and CDR2 as SVGEGT. This CDR3 is built from 18 residues. The CDR3 here is CASSNSWGIRGSNQTQHF. CDR3 nucleotides: TGTGCCAGCAGTAACAGCTGGGGTATTAGGGGTAGCAATCAGACCCAGCATTTT.

This clonotype was seen only once. One base away lies a much larger clone, so this may be a sequencing read error. The chain joins TRBV4-3 to TRBJ2-1; TRBD2 matches at 8 bases. Germline lookup yields CDR1 LGHNA and CDR2 YSLEER. This CDR3 spans 16 amino acids. Losses at the gene ends were 3 bases for V and 8 bases for J; bases not matched to a gene: 12. The CDR3 DNA sequence: TGCGCCAGCAGCCAGAAGAGCGGGAGTCTCGACGATGAGCAGTTCTTC. Protein sequence: CASSQKSGSLDDEQFF.

Turning to this clonotype: A much larger clonotype is one base distant, so this may be a read error. V is TRBV12-3 or TRBV12-4 and J is TRBJ1-2; 7 nucleotides align to TRBD1. The V segment lost 6 bases and the J segment 7 bases; nucleotides outside the gene matches: 11. This CDR3 region has 14 residues. DNA of the CDR3: TGTGCCAGCAGAGCGGACAGGATAAAAACTGGCTACACCTTC. It yields the protein CASRADRIKTGYTF.

The chain couples TRBV5-6 to TRBJ2-3, with 8 bases that match TRBD1. This CDR3 has 17 residues. Germline assignment: CDR1 SGHDT and CDR2 YYEEEE. Trimming at V came to 3 bases and at J to 2 bases, leaving 11 bases not matched to a gene. CDR3 residues: CASSSTLGQEYTDTQYF. CDR3 coding DNA: TGTGCCAGCAGCTCTACCCTGGGACAGGAATACACAGATACGCAGTATTTT.

This clonotype was recorded many times. This chain links TRBV4-1 with TRBJ1-4; D is ambiguous. The CDR3 contains 15 residues. From germline, CDR1 is MGHRA and CDR2 YSYEKL. The V end was cut by 3 bases, the J end by 4 bases, with 12 bases between. The CDR3: CASSQGLRINEKLFF. CDR3 bases: TGCGCCAGCAGCCAGGGGTTACGGATTAATGAAAAACTGTTTTTT.

This clonotype was recorded many times. The chain uses TRBV4-2 and TRBJ2-6, with D possibly TRBD1 on 6 matching bases. V lost 0 bases to trimming and J lost 0 bases, with 15 bases between them. Germline CDR1 reads LGHNA; CDR2 reads YNFKEQ. CDR3 length equals 19 residues. The CDR3 loop reads CASSQDPGHYSSGANVLTF. The DNA for the CDR3 is TGTGCCAGCAGCCAAGATCCGGGACATTACAGCTCTGGGGCCAACGTCCTGACTTTC.

Of note for this clonotype: A clone one base away is much larger, so this may be a read error. The chain joins TRBV29-1 to TRBJ2-7, with 9 bases lining up with TRBD1. The trim removed 2 bases at V and 2 bases at J, leaving 7 bases unmatched. Germline V gene lookup returns CDR1 SQVTM and CDR2 ANQGSEA. This CDR3 has 15 residues. This CDR3 is CSVENPGQGTYEQYF. Written as DNA, the CDR3 is TGCAGCGTTGAAAACCCGGGACAGGGAACCTACGAGCAGTACTTC.

There are many counts of this clonotype. The chain recombines TRBV6-1 with TRBJ2-1; TRBD1 matches 9 bases. Germline V gene sequence: CDR1 MNHNS, CDR2 SASEGT. V shed 6 bases, J shed 8 bases, and the junction held 11 bases outside the gene matches. The CDR3 sequence is 15 residues long. CDR3 DNA: TGTGCCAGCAGGGACCCGGGACAGGGAAAGGATGAGCAGTTCTTC. The encoded protein is CASRDPGQGKDEQFF.

This clonotype has a handful of counts. CDR3 loop: CASSTSRRSSGNTIYF. In nucleotides, the CDR3 is TGTGCCAGCAGCACCTCGCGAAGGTCCTCTGGAAACACCATATATTTT. V is TRBV7-9 and J is TRBJ1-3, with D hard to call. V was trimmed by 5 bases and J by 0 bases, leaving 14 bases between them. Germline loops: CDR1 SEHNR, CDR2 FQNEAQ (reference sequence). This CDR3 has 16 residues. Drawing the rest from reference TRBV7-9 and TRBJ1-3, the complete variable domain is DTGVSQNPRHKITKRGQNVTFRCDPISEHNRLYWYRQTLGQGPEFLTYFQNEAQLEKSRLLSDRFSAERPKGSFSTLEIQRTEQGDSAMYLCASSTSRRSSGNTIYFGEGSWLTVV.

This clonotype was recorded only once. A much larger clone is a single base away; this may be a read error. The V call is TRBV6-5, the J call TRBJ1-1; no clear D. Trimming removed 8 bases at V and 1 base at J, with 14 bases between. Per germline, CDR1 MNHEY and CDR2 SVGAGI. This CDR3 contains 14 residues. The CDR3 region has the DNA TGTGCCAGCTCATCTTCCTGGGGGAACACTGAAGCTTTCTTT. Encoded protein: CASSSSWGNTEAFF.

This clonotype was counted many times. This chain connects TRBV5-4 to TRBJ2-1; D may match TRBD1 or TRBD2 (5 bases each). The length of the CDR3 is 16 residues. Germline V gene lookup returns CDR1 SGHNT and CDR2 YYREEE (reference sequence). The V end was cut by 4 bases, the J end by 8 bases, with 22 bases between. The CDR3 DNA follows: TGTGCCAGCAGCCGAAGTCCGGGACCCCACGCTTATGAGCAGTTCTTC. This gives the protein CASSRSPGPHAYEQFF. The variable domain in full, completed from reference TRBV5-4 and TRBJ2-1, reads ETGVTQSPTHLIKTRGQQVTLRCSSQSGHNTVSWYQQALGQGPQFIFQYYREEENGRGNFPPRFSGLQFPNYSSELNVNALELDDSALYLCASSRSPGPHAYEQFFGPGTRLTVL.

As regards this clonotype: This may come from a read error, since a much larger clone is one base off. The chain uses TRBV12-3 or TRBV12-4 and TRBJ1-2, with D maybe TRBD1 (6 bases). The CDR3 consists of 12 residues. Trimming took off 7 bases at V and 3 bases at J, with 9 bases between the two ends. The CDR3 is CASTRGHYGYTF. The CDR3, as DNA: TGTGCCAGCACACGGGGGCACTATGGCTACACCTTC.